A selection of T cell receptor beta chains follows, all from one sample in a study of cytomegalovirus exposure and HLA in healthy donors. The assay was immunoSEQ multiplex PCR, and TCRdb's table has in-frame clones only and misses some. Of under 250,000 clones listed, around 80% are singletons. Sample: PBMCs. The origin of the receptors is a boy aged 5 to 17 in good health and CMV-seronegative. Each CDR3 is given with its conserved first and last residue. The D gene is left open where the match is weak. Size is stated for part of the rows, as once, few or many counts, or as a class when the clone is expanded.

v_call	clone_size	d_call	j_call	cdr3_length	cdr3_nt	cdr3_aa
TRBV11-2	NA	TRBD2	TRBJ2-1	15	TGTGCCAGCAGCCTAAGGACTAGCGGGGACAATGAGCAGTTCTTC	CASSLRTSGDNEQFF
TRBV28	NA	NA	TRBJ1-4	14	TGTGCCAGCGGAGACGGTGCAACTAATGAAAAACTGTTTTTT	CASGDGATNEKLFF
TRBV5-1	NA	NA	TRBJ1-1	15	TGCGCCAGCAGCTTGGACAGGGCCCAGAACACTGAAGCTTTCTTT	CASSLDRAQNTEAFF
TRBV7-2	once	NA	TRBJ2-5	11	TGTGCCAGCAGCTCGCAAGAGACCCAGTACTTC	CASSSQETQYF
TRBV19	NA	NA	TRBJ2-7	13	TGTGCCAGTAGTAGCGGAAACTCCTACGAGCAGTACTTC	CASSSGNSYEQYF
TRBV6-5	NA	NA	TRBJ2-1	14	TGTGCCAGCAGTTACGAGGGAAAAGGCAATGAGCAGTTCTTC	CASSYEGKGNEQFF
TRBV29-1	few	TRBD1	TRBJ2-7	14	TGCAGCGTTGAGGCCCCGGACAGGGGGAACGAGCAGTACTTC	CSVEAPDRGNEQYF
TRBV5-1	NA	NA	TRBJ2-7	15	TGCGCCAGCAGCTTGGAGGAGACAGGTCCTGGGAAGCAGTACTTC	CASSLEETGPGKQYF
TRBV27	NA	NA	TRBJ2-1	13	TGTGCCACCCGGCCCACGGGCGGGAATGAGCAGTTCTTC	CATRPTGGNEQFF
TRBV5-6	NA	NA	TRBJ1-2	13	TGTGCCAGCAGCTTGGCAGACTTATATGGCTACACCTTC	CASSLADLYGYTF
TRBV11-1	NA	NA	TRBJ2-2	14	TGTGCCAGCAGCCGTGGCCAGGGCACCGGGGAGCTGTTTTTT	CASSRGQGTGELFF
TRBV6-1	NA	NA	TRBJ2-7	16	TGTGCCAGCAGTGAAGCGCTGGAGGGGGCCCTCTACGAGCAGTACTTC	CASSEALEGALYEQYF
TRBV5-1	NA	NA	TRBJ2-4	14	TGCGCCAGCAGAGAGGATGGGGCCAAAAACATTCAGTACTTC	CASREDGAKNIQYF
TRBV30	NA	TRBD1	TRBJ2-7	12	TGTGCCAGACGGGACAGAGGGTACGAGCAGTACTTC	CARRDRGYEQYF
TRBV11-2	once	NA	TRBJ1-1	15	TGTGCCAGCAGCTTTGATGGAGCTTTGAACACTGAAGCTTTCTTT	CASSFDGALNTEAFF
TRBV9	NA	TRBD1	TRBJ1-1	13	TGTGCCAGCAGCGTACCCCAGGGGGCTGAAGCTTTCTTT	CASSVPQGAEAFF
TRBV6-1	NA	TRBD2	TRBJ2-5	15	TGTGCCAGCAGTGAGTTGGCGGGGGGGCAAGGGACCCAGTACTTC	CASSELAGGQGTQYF
TRBV7-3	NA	NA	TRBJ1-1	13	TGTGCCAGCAGCTTAGGGGGCGGGACTGAAGCTTTCTTT	CASSLGGGTEAFF
TRBV2	NA	TRBD2	TRBJ2-5	16	TGTGCCAGCAGTGAAGCGGGCGGGGGGGGACGCGAGACCCAGTACTTC	CASSEAGGGGRETQYF
TRBV18	few	NA	TRBJ1-1	14	TGTGCCAGCTCACCACGGTCAGAGAACACTGAAGCTTTCTTT	CASSPRSENTEAFF
TRBV2	NA	NA	TRBJ2-2	17	TGTGCCAGCAGTGGGCTGGGTCCAAGGAGGAACACCGGGGAGCTGTTTTTT	CASSGLGPRRNTGELFF
TRBV5-1	NA	NA	TRBJ2-5	14	TGCGCCAGCAGCTTTAGACGGGGCCAAGAGACCCAGTACTTC	CASSFRRGQETQYF
TRBV29-1	NA	NA	TRBJ2-3	13	TGCAGCGTTGTCCTTAGATTCACAGATACGCAGTATTTT	CSVVLRFTDTQYF
TRBV6-6	few	NA	TRBJ1-1	14	TGTGCCAGCAGTTACCAAGCGATGAACACTGAAGCTTTCTTT	CASSYQAMNTEAFF
TRBV5-1	NA	NA	TRBJ2-3	15	TGCGCCAGCAGCTTGGGCAGTTTGAGCACAGATACGCAGTATTTT	CASSLGSLSTDTQYF
TRBV6-5	NA	NA	TRBJ2-1	14	TGTGCCAGCAGTTACACCCGCAACAACAATGAGCAGTTCTTC	CASSYTRNNNEQFF
TRBV11-1	NA	NA	TRBJ2-5	15	TGTGCCAGCAGCTCCAAACTCAGGAACCAAGAGACCCAGTACTTC	CASSSKLRNQETQYF
TRBV9	NA	TRBD2	TRBJ2-3	16	TGTGCCAGCAGCGTAGAGGCTAGCGGGGGGCGAGGTACGCAGTATTTT	CASSVEASGGRGTQYF
TRBV6-4	NA	NA	TRBJ2-2	14	TGTGCCAGCAGTGGTCTACCTAGAATCGGGGAGCTGTTTTTT	CASSGLPRIGELFF
TRBV11-2	NA	TRBD1	TRBJ1-3	16	TGTGCCAGCAGCTTACACGGGACAGGCTCTGGAAACACCATATATTTT	CASSLHGTGSGNTIYF
TRBV15	NA	NA	TRBJ1-1	14	TGTGCCACCAGCAGAGATCTATCGGGGGGGTTGACTTTCTTT	CATSRDLSGGLTFF
TRBV6-5	NA	TRBD1	TRBJ1-5	14	TGTGCCAGCAGTGCAGGGGGCAACAATCAGCCCCAGCATTTT	CASSAGGNNQPQHF
TRBV4-2	NA	NA	TRBJ2-5	16	TGTGCCAGCAGCCAAGTCTCTCTGTACCTGCGGGAGACCCAGTACTTC	CASSQVSLYLRETQYF
TRBV5-1	NA	TRBD1	TRBJ2-7	16	TGCGCCAGCAGCTTGGGCTGGACAGGAAGGACCTACGAGCAGTACTTC	CASSLGWTGRTYEQYF
TRBV7-9	NA	TRBD2	TRBJ2-7	14	TGTGCCAGCAGCCCCTCGACTAGCGTCGGCGAGCAGTACTTC	CASSPSTSVGEQYF
TRBV7-2	NA	NA	TRBJ1-1	15	TGTGCCAGCAGCTTAGTTTCCAGGACATTGGTTAGGGCTTTCTTT	CASSLVSRTLVRAFF
TRBV11-3	few	TRBD1	TRBJ1-1	13	TGTGCCAGCAGCTCCGACAGGGCCCCTGAAGCTTTCTTT	CASSSDRAPEAFF
TRBV6-5	NA	NA	TRBJ1-2	15	TGTGCCAGCAGTTACTCCGGGGAAGGTGGCTATGGCTACACCTTC	CASSYSGEGGYGYTF
TRBV6-4	few	NA	TRBJ1-4	12	TGTGCCAGCAGTGAGAGTGGTGAAAAACTGTTTTTT	CASSESGEKLFF
TRBV30	NA	NA	TRBJ2-7	12	TGTGCCTGGAGTCCCGAATCCTACGAGCAGTACTTC	CAWSPESYEQYF
TRBV5-1	once	NA	TRBJ1-4	16	TGCGCCAGCAGCTTGGCACAGGGCATACTCAATGAAAAACTGTTTTTT	CASSLAQGILNEKLFF
TRBV2	NA	TRBD2	TRBJ2-3	15	TGTGCCAGCAGGTTAGCGGGGGCCAACACAGATACGCAGTATTTT	CASRLAGANTDTQYF
TRBV6-6	once	TRBD1	TRBJ1-4	16	TGTGCCACTAAGCCGGGACAGGGGAAAACTAATGAAAAACTGTTTTTT	CATKPGQGKTNEKLFF
TRBV29-1	NA	NA	TRBJ2-7	13	TGCAGCGTTGTCTCGGGATCCACCTACGAGCAGTACTTC	CSVVSGSTYEQYF
TRBV29-1	NA	NA	TRBJ2-7	11	TGCAGCGTTGAACTAAGCTACGAGCAGTACTTC	CSVELSYEQYF
TRBV9	NA	NA	TRBJ2-5	11	TGTGCCAGCAGCGTAGCGGAGACCCAGTACTTC	CASSVAETQYF
TRBV5-1	NA	TRBD1	TRBJ2-3	15	TGCGCCAGCAGCTTCGTGACAGGGGACACAGATACGCAGTATTTT	CASSFVTGDTDTQYF
TRBV14	NA	TRBD2	TRBJ2-5	17	TGTGCCAGCAGCCAGGAAGCGGGAGTGGCTGGTGCAAAGACCCAGTACTTC	CASSQEAGVAGAKTQYF
TRBV5-6	NA	NA	TRBJ2-3	16	TGTGCCAGCAGCTGGAGGGAGGAAACTAGCACAGATACGCAGTATTTT	CASSWREETSTDTQYF
TRBV6-1	NA	NA	TRBJ1-5	16	TGTGCCAGCAGTGGAGCCGGGGGGGACCCTAATCAGCCCCAGCATTTT	CASSGAGGDPNQPQHF
TRBV30	NA	NA	TRBJ1-3	12	TGTGCCTCTACGGTCTCTGGAAACACCATATATTTT	CASTVSGNTIYF
TRBV5-1	NA	NA	TRBJ2-7	13	TGCGCCAGCAGCTTGGTCGGTTCCTACGAGCAGTACTTC	CASSLVGSYEQYF
TRBV11-2	NA	TRBD1	TRBJ1-1	16	TGTGCCAGCAGCTCTCTTACCGGGACAGGGGAAGGAGAAGCTTTCTTT	CASSSLTGTGEGEAFF
TRBV6-6	NA	TRBD2	TRBJ2-3	11	TGTGCCAGCAGTGGGGACTACCGACAGTATTTT	CASSGDYRQYF
TRBV9	NA	NA	TRBJ2-7	15	TGTGCCAGCAGCCCCCTCGGGACTCAACCCAACGAGCAGTACTTC	CASSPLGTQPNEQYF
TRBV5-1	NA	NA	TRBJ2-5	14	TGCGCCAGCAGCTCCTACAGGATTGAAGAGACCCAGTACTTC	CASSSYRIEETQYF
TRBV2	NA	NA	TRBJ2-2	15	TGTGCCAGCAGTGTCGGTCGGGGGGCGAGCGGGGAGCTGTTTTTT	CASSVGRGASGELFF